The sequence of this T cell receptor (beta chain) was determined in a study of T-cell reconstitution after alpha-beta-depleted transplantation in children. A library of TCRbeta sequences, prepared with unique molecular identifiers, was generated. MiXCR was run by TCRdb on the PCR reads, yielding one entry per CDR3 protein. The repertoire consists of some 500,000 distinct CDR3 sequences, with 15% to 20% occurring once and the leading ten covering less than 4%. This clonotype was seen a few times. The CDR3 covers 15 residues. V was clipped by 6 bases and J by 1 base; unmatched bases: 9. The specimen was PBMCs from the stem cell graft donor, collected from the stem cell graft. The chain joins TRBV12-3 or TRBV12-4 to TRBJ2-7; TRBD2 matches at 7 bases. This clonotype was obtained from a human donor who donated a stem cell graft to a child with acute lymphoblastic leukemia. In DNA form, the CDR3 reads TGTGCCAGCAGACCCCACGGCGGGGGTTCCTACGAGCAGTACTTC. Amino acids: CASRPHGGGSYEQYF.